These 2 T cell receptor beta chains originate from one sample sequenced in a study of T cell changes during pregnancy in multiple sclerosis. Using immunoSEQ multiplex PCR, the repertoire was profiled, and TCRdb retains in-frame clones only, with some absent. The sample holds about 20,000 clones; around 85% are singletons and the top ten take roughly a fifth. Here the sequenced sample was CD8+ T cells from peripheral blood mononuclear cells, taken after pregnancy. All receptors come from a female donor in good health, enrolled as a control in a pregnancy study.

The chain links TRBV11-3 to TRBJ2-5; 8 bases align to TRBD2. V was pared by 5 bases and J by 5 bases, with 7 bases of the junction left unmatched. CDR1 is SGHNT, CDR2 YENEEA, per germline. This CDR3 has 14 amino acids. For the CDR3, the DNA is TGTGCCAGCAGCACAAGGACTAGCCCGGAGACCCAGTACTTC. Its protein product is CASSTRTSPETQYF.

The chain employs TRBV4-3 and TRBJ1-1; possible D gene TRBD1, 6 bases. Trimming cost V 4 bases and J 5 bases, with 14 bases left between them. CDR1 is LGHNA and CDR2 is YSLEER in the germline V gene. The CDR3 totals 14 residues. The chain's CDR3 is CASSPQGAWTEAFF. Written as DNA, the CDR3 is TGCGCCAGCAGCCCACAGGGAGCTTGGACTGAAGCTTTCTTT.